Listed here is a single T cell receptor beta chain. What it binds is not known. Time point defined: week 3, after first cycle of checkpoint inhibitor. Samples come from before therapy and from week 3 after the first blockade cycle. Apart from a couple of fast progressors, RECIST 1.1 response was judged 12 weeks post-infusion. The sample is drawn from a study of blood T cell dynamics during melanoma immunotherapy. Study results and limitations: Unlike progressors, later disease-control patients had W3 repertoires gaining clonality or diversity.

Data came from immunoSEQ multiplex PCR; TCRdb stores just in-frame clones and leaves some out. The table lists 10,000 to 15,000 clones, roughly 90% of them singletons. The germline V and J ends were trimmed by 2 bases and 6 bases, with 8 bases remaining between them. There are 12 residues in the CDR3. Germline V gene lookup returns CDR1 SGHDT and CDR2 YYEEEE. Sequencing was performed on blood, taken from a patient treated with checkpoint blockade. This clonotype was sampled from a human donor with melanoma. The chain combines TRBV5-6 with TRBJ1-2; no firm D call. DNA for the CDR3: TGTGCCAGCAGCTTCTTAGAGGATGGCTACACCTTC. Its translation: CASSFLEDGYTF.